This T cell receptor (beta chain) appears in the sequencing data of a study of T cells in tumors and immune-related adverse events (dated by TCRdb to about 2021). The V and J ends are trimmed by 0 bases and 5 bases, leaving 13 bases between them. Inclusive of the bounding cysteine and phenylalanine, the CDR3 is 15 residues long. Only the CDR3 region is kept as DNA, spanning 45 bases read in frame from base 1. Sequences LGHNA (CDR1) and YSLEER (CDR2) are obtained from the germline V gene. The TCR beta locus was amplified and sequenced with the immunoSEQ assay, yielding bulk TCR Vbeta CDR3 data. The study's own analysis went as follows. CDR3s were excluded if they were non-productive, were shorter than 7 amino acids, or did not start with C or end with F/W. Analysis was restricted to specimens with at least 1000 reads, and each clonotype was defined at the amino acid level. Clonality was computed as 1 minus Pielou's evenness. Library sizes were equalized by abundance-weighted random subsampling with replacement, repeated 100 times to report 95% confidence intervals. Repertoire overlap was quantified with the Morisita overlap index, and the top 40 clones per specimen were checked for overlap with the irAE. This immuneACCESS table, as held by TCRdb, lists in-frame sequences with V and J called but not all clones. Of the missing ones, under half trace to an unresolved V gene in checked studies; the others have no known cause. That table is the source of V, J and clone size, and D and trimming were worked out from the DNA. For this sample the table gives around 4,500 clones, of which around 80% were detected only once. The top ten hold around 23% of the sample.

Per the publication, the treatment or condition label means: nivolumab (PD-1 blockade) given before sampling. The DNeasy Blood and Tissue Kit was used to extract DNA from formalin-fixed paraffin-embedded specimens. Comments on this clone: The specificity of this receptor is unknown. No quality values exist for individual bases; no much larger clone is one base distant.

This TCR derives from a female donor with metastatic renal cell carcinoma. The sample here was skin tissue, taken from a patient treated with anti-PD-1 therapy. The V gene is TRBV4-3 and the J gene is TRBJ1-1, with a tentative D gene TRBD1 over 5 matching bases. Here the CDR3 is given as CASSQELGRGTEAFF. The nucleotides are TGCGCCAGCAGCCAAGAATTGGGACGTGGAACTGAAGCTTTCTTT.